The 22 T cell receptor beta chains presented below share a single source sample, sequenced in a study of blood T cell repertoires in COVID-19. Clones were sequenced by immunoSEQ multiplex PCR, and TCRdb holds only the in-frame ones, with some missing. The sample lists 150,000 to 200,000 clones, 86% occurring once. Material for sequencing was peripheral blood. These receptors originate from a man between 45 and 60 years old with active or convalescent COVID-19.

This chain connects TRBV6-1 to TRBJ1-6; D uncertain. The CDR3 is 14 amino acids. V was trimmed by 3 bases and J by 8 bases, leaving 11 bases between them. Germline CDR1 reads MNHNS; CDR2 reads SASEGT. CDR3 in DNA: TGTGCCAGCAGTGAGGCGGGGTTTGATTCACCCCTCCACTTT. Amino acids: CASSEAGFDSPLHF.

The CDR3 DNA reads as TGCGCCAGCAGCGCCCAGACAGGGGGCGGCGAGCAGTACTTC. Encoded protein: CASSAQTGGGEQYF. The chain is built from TRBV5-1 and TRBJ2-7; TRBD1 matches 10 bases. Germline V gene sequence: CDR1 SGHRS, CDR2 YFSETQ. The CDR3 runs 14 residues. With 4 bases clipped from V and 6 bases from J, the junction kept 7 bases outside the gene matches.

This clone was seen just once. This chain joins TRBV28 and TRBJ2-7; 9 bases are shared with TRBD1. With 6 bases clipped from V and 3 bases from J, the junction kept 18 bases outside the gene matches. The CDR3 loop spans 18 amino acids. CDR1 is MDHEN, CDR2 SYDVKM, per germline. CDR3 nucleotides: TGTGCCAGCAGGCGGGACAGGGAGATGAGCGGGGACCTCTACGAGCAGTACTTC. Encoded protein: CASRRDREMSGDLYEQYF.

This clone has only one observation. The V and J genes are TRBV27 and TRBJ1-2; 7 bases match TRBD1. CDR3 length: 13 residues. Germline V lookup: CDR1 MNHEY, CDR2 SMNVEV (reference sequence). Germline trimming cut 6 bases from V and 8 bases from J; bases unmatched to any gene: 9. Written as DNA, the CDR3 is TGTGCCAGCAGCAGGACAGGTCGAGGAGGCTACACCTTC. Protein product: CASSRTGRGGYTF.

The genes are TRBV24-1 and TRBJ2-3, with 10 bases matching TRBD2. J gave up 2 bases and V 2 bases, and 6 bases lay outside the gene matches. Per germline, CDR1 KGHDR and CDR2 SFDVKD. The CDR3 is 17 amino acids. CDR3 in amino acids: CATSDSILAGVTDTQYF. DNA for the CDR3: TGTGCCACCAGTGATTCGATTCTAGCGGGGGTCACAGATACGCAGTATTTT.

The rearrangement links TRBV18 to TRBJ2-7; 8 nucleotides agree with TRBD1. The V gene's germline CDR1 is KGHSH and CDR2 LQKENI. CDR3 length equals 15 residues. Losses at the gene ends were 3 bases for V and 1 base for J; bases not matched to a gene: 5. The CDR3: CASSPAGGASYEQYF. Here the CDR3 DNA reads TGTGCCAGCTCACCGGCAGGGGGCGCATCCTACGAGCAGTACTTC.

This clone was counted once. This chain joins TRBV15 and TRBJ2-3; possible D gene TRBD1, 6 bases. The CDR3 spans 14 residues. Trimming shortened V by 3 bases and J by 2 bases, and 9 bases separated the two germline ends. Per the germline V gene, CDR1 is LNHNV and CDR2 is YYDKDF (reference sequence). CDR3 residues: CATSRGTITDTQYF. The CDR3 DNA is TGTGCCACCAGCAGGGGGACAATCACAGATACGCAGTATTTT.

This clone was observed at least ten times. The V gene is TRBV6-5, the J gene TRBJ2-3, with D unresolved. The CDR3 extends over 13 amino acids. The V end lost 5 bases, the J end lost 0 bases, and 6 bases lay between the germline ends. Germline CDR1 MNHEY, CDR2 SVGAGI. CDR3 in DNA: TGTGCCAGCAGTCTAACTAGCACAGATACGCAGTATTTT. This translates into CASSLTSTDTQYF.

The J gene is TRBJ1-6, the V gene TRBV4-2, with 8 bases identical to TRBD1. In germline, CDR1 is LGHNA, CDR2 YNFKEQ. The CDR3 totals 15 residues. After removal of 1 base from V and 8 bases from J, the junction contained 4 bases not matched to a gene. The CDR3 sequence: CASSQAGTGDSPLHF. Written as DNA, the CDR3 is TGTGCCAGCAGCCAAGCCGGGACAGGTGATTCACCCCTCCACTTT.

In the case of this clone: Other DNA variants within this sample encode the same CDR3. The CDR3 sequence is CASSPSSYEQYF. The CDR3 nucleotides read TGTGCCAGCTCCCCTAGCTCCTACGAGCAGTACTTC. The rearrangement links TRBV18 to TRBJ2-7; D remains unclear. The germline gives CDR1 KGHSH, CDR2 LQKENI. The CDR3 extends over 12 amino acids. V was pared by 6 bases and J by 0 bases, with 6 bases between. The whole variable domain, remainder taken from reference TRBV18 and TRBJ2-7, is NAGVMQNPRHLVRRRGQEARLRCSPMKGHSHVYWYRQLPEEGLKFMVYLQKENIIDESGMPKERFSAEFPKEGPSILRIQQVVRGDSAAYFCASSPSSYEQYFGPGTRLTVT.

This clone was seen a few times. This chain joins TRBV27 and TRBJ1-2; D uncertain. CDR1 is MNHEY, CDR2 SMNVEV, per germline (reference sequence). V was trimmed by 5 bases and J by 8 bases, leaving 18 bases between them. The CDR3 is made up of 14 amino acids. The CDR3, as DNA: TGTGCCAGCAGTCCCCATAGAGGGTCAGGCGGCTACACCTTC. Encoded protein: CASSPHRGSGGYTF.

The chain carries TRBV7-6 and TRBJ1-1; 7 bases fit TRBD1. Germline V gives CDR1 SGHVS, CDR2 FNYEAQ. The CDR3 runs 15 residues. With V trimmed by 5 bases and J by 1 base, 7 bases remained unmatched. The CDR3, as DNA: TGTGCCAGCAGCCCCCCCGGGACAGCGAACACTGAAGCTTTCTTT. This encodes CASSPPGTANTEAFF. Drawing the rest from reference TRBV7-6 and TRBJ1-1, the complete variable domain is GAGVSQSPRYKVTKRGQDVALRCDPISGHVSLYWYRQALGQGPEFLTYFNYEAQQDKSGLPNDRFSAERPEGSISTLTIQRTEQRDSAMYRCASSPPGTANTEAFFGQGTRLTVV.

V usage is TRBV28 and J usage is TRBJ2-4; 7 bases map to TRBD1. CDR3 length equals 17 residues. CDR1 and CDR2 (germline): MDHEN, SYDVKM. Germline trimming cut 7 bases from V and 0 bases from J; bases unmatched to any gene: 12. The CDR3 region is CASNPGQINLAKNIQYF. The CDR3 bases are TGTGCCAGCAATCCGGGACAGATTAACCTAGCCAAAAACATTCAGTACTTC.

This clone came up once. The rearrangement uses TRBV6-2 or TRBV6-3 and TRBJ1-2, with 9 bases aligning to TRBD1. The ends lost 5 bases at V and 5 bases at J; junction bases unmatched: 9. CDR1 is MNHEY, CDR2 SVGEGT, per germline. The CDR3 extends over 15 amino acids. CDR3 DNA: TGTGCCAGCAGTCTACCGGGACAGGGTTTTTATGGCTACACCTTC. Translation gives CASSLPGQGFYGYTF.

This chain joins TRBV7-7 and TRBJ2-5; unclear D gene. Germline CDR1 and CDR2: SSHAT and FNYEAQ (reference sequence). The CDR3 loop spans 15 amino acids. Trimming shortened V by 5 bases and J by 1 base, and 14 bases separated the two germline ends. The DNA of the CDR3 is TGTGCCAGCAGCCTGCAGACCGGGTTCCAAGAGACCCAGTACTTC. It codes for CASSLQTGFQETQYF.

The CDR3 reads CASSQPQKRGAFF. In DNA, the CDR3 is TGTGCCAGCAGTCAACCCCAGAAACGGGGGGCTTTCTTT. The chain recombines TRBV6-5 with TRBJ1-1, with D possibly being TRBD1 (5 bases). Per germline, CDR1 MNHEY and CDR2 SVGAGI. The CDR3 contains 13 residues. The germline V and J ends were trimmed by 5 bases and 11 bases, with 18 bases remaining between them.

The gene calls are TRBV29-1 and TRBJ1-2; TRBD1 matches 9 bases. The CDR3 totals 13 residues. The J segment lost 4 bases and the V segment lost 6 bases, leaving 6 bases of the junction unmatched. Germline V CDR1 and CDR2: SQVTM, ANQGSEA. CDR3 bases: TGCAGCGTGCCGACAGGGGGGATCTATGGCTACACCTTC. This sequence encodes CSVPTGGIYGYTF.

V is TRBV7-9 and J is TRBJ1-1; D remains unclear. V lost 1 base to trimming and J lost 6 bases, with 6 bases between them. Germline V lookup: CDR1 SEHNR, CDR2 FQNEAQ (reference sequence). The CDR3 totals 12 residues. CDR3 bases: TGTGCCAGCAGCTTAGTTAGTGCTGAAGCTTTCTTT. Protein product: CASSLVSAEAFF. Combining the CDR3 with reference TRBV7-9 and TRBJ1-1 gives the whole variable domain DTGVSQNPRHKITKRGQNVTFRCDPISEHNRLYWYRQTLGQGPEFLTYFQNEAQLEKSRLLSDRFSAERPKGSFSTLEIQRTEQGDSAMYLCASSLVSAEAFFGQGTRLTVV.

V gene TRBV6-5 combines with J gene TRBJ1-1; no clear D. CDR1 MNHEY and CDR2 SVGAGI come from the germline V gene. The CDR3 contains 13 residues. V was trimmed by 8 bases and J by 0 bases, leaving 10 bases between them. The CDR3 loop reads CASATLMNTEAFF. In nucleotides, the CDR3 is TGTGCCAGCGCGACACTCATGAACACTGAAGCTTTCTTT.

The chain couples TRBV6-6 to TRBJ1-1; TRBD1 matches 7 bases. Germline assignment: CDR1 MNHNY and CDR2 SVGAGI (reference sequence). The CDR3 is made up of 15 amino acids. V lost 6 bases to trimming and J lost 0 bases; unmatched junction nucleotides: 7. The CDR3 sequence: CASRPPGQLNTEAFF. DNA of the CDR3: TGTGCCAGCAGGCCTCCGGGACAGCTGAACACTGAAGCTTTCTTT.

The chain is built from TRBV5-6 and TRBJ2-2; possibly TRBD2 for D (7 bases). The CDR3 extends over 17 amino acids. V was pared by 0 bases and J by 0 bases, with 12 bases between. Germline V lookup: CDR1 SGHDT, CDR2 YYEEEE. Written as DNA, the CDR3 is TGTGCCAGCAGCTTGGGTCGGGGGGCCTCGAACACCGGGGAGCTGTTTTTT. This sequence encodes CASSLGRGASNTGELFF.

The chain joins TRBV6-5 to TRBJ2-7; possible D gene TRBD2, 6 bases. Trimming cost V 2 bases and J 1 base, with 12 bases left between them. The germline V gene encodes CDR1 MNHEY and CDR2 SVGAGI. The CDR3 totals 15 residues. This CDR3 reads CASSYRTGLSYEQYF. In nucleotides, the CDR3 is TGTGCCAGCAGTTACCGTACGGGACTTTCCTACGAGCAGTACTTC.